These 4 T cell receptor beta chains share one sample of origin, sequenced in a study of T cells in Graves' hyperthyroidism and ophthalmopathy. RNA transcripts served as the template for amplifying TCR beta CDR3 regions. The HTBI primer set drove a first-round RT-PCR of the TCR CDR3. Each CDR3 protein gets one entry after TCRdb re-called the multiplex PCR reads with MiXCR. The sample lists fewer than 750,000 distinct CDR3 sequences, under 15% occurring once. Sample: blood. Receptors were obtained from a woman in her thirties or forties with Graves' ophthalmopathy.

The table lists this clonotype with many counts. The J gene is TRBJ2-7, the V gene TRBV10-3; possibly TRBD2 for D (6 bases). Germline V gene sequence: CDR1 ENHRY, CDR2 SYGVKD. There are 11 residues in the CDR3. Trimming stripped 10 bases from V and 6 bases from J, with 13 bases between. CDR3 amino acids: CATSGRGEQYF. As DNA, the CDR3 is TGTGCCACCAGCGGGCGGGGCGAGCAGTACTTC.

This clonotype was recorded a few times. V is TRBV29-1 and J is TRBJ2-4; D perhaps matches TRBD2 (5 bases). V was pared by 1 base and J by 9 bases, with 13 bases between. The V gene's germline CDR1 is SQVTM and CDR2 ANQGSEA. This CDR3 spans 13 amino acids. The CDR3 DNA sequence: TGCAGCGTTGAAGTAATTAGTGGGAGCATTCAGTACTTC. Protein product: CSVEVISGSIQYF.

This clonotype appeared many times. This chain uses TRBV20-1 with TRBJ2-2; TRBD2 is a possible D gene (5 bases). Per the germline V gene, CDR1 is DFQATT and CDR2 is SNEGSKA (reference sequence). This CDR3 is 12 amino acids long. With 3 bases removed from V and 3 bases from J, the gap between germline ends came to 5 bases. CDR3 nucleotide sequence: TGCAGTGCTAGCGGGGACACCGGGGAGCTGTTTTTT. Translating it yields CSASGDTGELFF.

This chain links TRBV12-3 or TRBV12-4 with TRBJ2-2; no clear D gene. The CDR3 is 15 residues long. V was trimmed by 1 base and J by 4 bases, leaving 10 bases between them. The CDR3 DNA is TGTGCCAGCAGTTTAGGGGCCCTTAGCACCGGGGAGCTGTTTTTT. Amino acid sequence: CASSLGALSTGELFF.